This T cell receptor (beta chain) was identified in a study of PD-1 blockade in classical Hodgkin lymphoma. Germline V gene data show CDR1 as LNHDA and CDR2 as SQIVND (reference sequence). V was clipped by 8 bases and J by 3 bases; unmatched bases: 3. The CDR3 extends over 13 amino acids. Time point in this sample: cycle 4 day 1 (C4D1), after 6 weeks of nivolumab. Every patient relapsed after autologous stem cell transplantation, and brentuximab vedotin exposure varied. Purification of CD4+ T cells from thawed PBMCs was performed via magnetic negative selection. Note on this clone: No antigen is known for it.

The assay was immunoSEQ multiplex PCR, and TCRdb's table has in-frame clones only and misses some. This sample has approximately 9,300 clones; over 80% occur once, and the top ten carry roughly 1.5%. Study-level points and caveats: At baseline, newly diagnosed patients reportedly showed less TCR diversity than healthy donors. What caused the repertoire differences, perhaps disease activity or prior therapy, remains undefined.

This TCR derives from a human donor with classical Hodgkin lymphoma. The rearrangement links TRBV19 to TRBJ1-5; TRBD1 matches at 8 bases. The material was CD4+ T cells from blood, obtained before the fourth cycle of nivolumab. This CDR3 reads CASEDRVNQPQHF. DNA for the CDR3: TGTGCCAGTGAGGACAGGGTCAATCAGCCCCAGCATTTT.